These T cell receptor beta chains were read from a single sample in a study of high-grade serous ovarian cancer treatment subgroups. Clones were read by immunoSEQ multiplex PCR, and TCRdb kept only the in-frame ones, dropping some. The data show some 3,100 clones, 50% to 70% seen once. Material: tumor tissue. The receptors derive from a human donor with high-grade serous ovarian cancer. CDR3s include the opening cysteine and the closing phenylalanine or tryptophan. The D gene is left open where the match is weak. Rows may omit the clone size; those that give it use once, few, many or a size class.

clone_size	v_call	d_call	j_call	cdr3_nt	cdr3_aa
NA	TRBV10-3	TRBD1	TRBJ2-7	TGTGCCAGCTATCCGGGACAGGGAATCGACGAGCAGTACTTC	CASYPGQGIDEQYF
NA	TRBV30	NA	TRBJ2-7	TGTGCCTGGAACCGGCTCCAGAGCTCCTACGAGCAGTACTTC	CAWNRLQSSYEQYF
NA	TRBV4-3	TRBD1	TRBJ1-4	TGCGCCAGCAGCCAGGGAGGACAGGGGGCGAATGAAAAACTGTTTTTT	CASSQGGQGANEKLFF
NA	TRBV2	TRBD2	TRBJ2-7	TGTGCCAGCAGTGAAGCGGGACTAGACTACGAGCAGTACTTC	CASSEAGLDYEQYF
NA	TRBV19	NA	TRBJ2-1	TGTGCCAGTAGTATGGGAGCGGTCCGTTTGAATGAGCAGTTCTTC	CASSMGAVRLNEQFF
NA	TRBV4-1	TRBD2	TRBJ2-7	TGCGCCAGCAGCCACGCTTTTAGACTAGCGGGTGACTACGAGCAGTACTTC	CASSHAFRLAGDYEQYF
NA	TRBV19	TRBD2	TRBJ2-3	TGTGCCAGTAGTATAGAGGCTAGCGGGGGGGTTGGCACAGATACGCAGTATTTT	CASSIEASGGVGTDTQYF
NA	TRBV30	TRBD1	TRBJ1-3	TGTGCCTGGAGCCACACAGGGGCCTCTGGAAACACCATATATTTT	CAWSHTGASGNTIYF
few	TRBV30	NA	TRBJ1-4	TGTGCCGGGACTGGGACGAAGGGAGAAAAACTGTTTTTT	CAGTGTKGEKLFF
NA	TRBV15	NA	TRBJ2-3	TGTGCCACCAGCAGAGGTACGGGGATCACAGATACGCAGTATTTT	CATSRGTGITDTQYF
once	TRBV28	NA	TRBJ2-1	TGTGCCAGCATAGGGGGGCCAGTTAGCAATGAGCAGTTCTTC	CASIGGPVSNEQFF
NA	TRBV9	TRBD2	TRBJ2-2	TGTGCCAGCAGCGTAGGAGCGGGAGGGAACACCGGGGAGCTGTTTTTT	CASSVGAGGNTGELFF
large	TRBV29-1	TRBD1	TRBJ2-1	TGCAGCGTTGAGGGGCTGGGACAGGGTCCCTACAATGAGCAGTTCTTC	CSVEGLGQGPYNEQFF
NA	TRBV5-5	NA	TRBJ1-2	TGTGCCAGCAGCTTGGTGGTTTGGCAGGGGATAAGTAGTGGCTACACCTTC	CASSLVVWQGISSGYTF
few	TRBV5-6	TRBD1	TRBJ1-1	TGTGCCAGCAGCTTAGGGACAGGGTCGTGGGCTGAAGCTTTCTTT	CASSLGTGSWAEAFF